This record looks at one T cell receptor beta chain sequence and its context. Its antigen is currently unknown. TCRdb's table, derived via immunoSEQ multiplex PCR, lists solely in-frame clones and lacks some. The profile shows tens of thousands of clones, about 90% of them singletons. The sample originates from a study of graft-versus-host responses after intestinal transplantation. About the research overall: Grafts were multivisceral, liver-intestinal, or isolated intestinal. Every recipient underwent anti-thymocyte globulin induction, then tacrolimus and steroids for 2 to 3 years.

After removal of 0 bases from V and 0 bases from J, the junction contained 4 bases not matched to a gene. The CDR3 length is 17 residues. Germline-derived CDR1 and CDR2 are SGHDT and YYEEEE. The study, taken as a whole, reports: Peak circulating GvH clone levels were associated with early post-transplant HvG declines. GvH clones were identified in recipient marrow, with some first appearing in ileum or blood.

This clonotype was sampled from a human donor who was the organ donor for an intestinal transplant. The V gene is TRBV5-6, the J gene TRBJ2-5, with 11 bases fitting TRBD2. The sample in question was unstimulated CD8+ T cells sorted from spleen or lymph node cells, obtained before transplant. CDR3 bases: TGTGCCAGCAGCTTGGAACTAGCGGGGGCCTACCAAGAGACCCAGTACTTC. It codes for CASSLELAGAYQETQYF.